This T cell receptor (beta chain) was identified in a study of low-dose radiotherapy and immunotherapy resistance in tumors. Study in general: Each fraction for Cohort 1 was 0.5 Gy, given every 2 weeks, and the total came to 6.5 Gy. Daily, from cycle 1 day 1 and for four cycles, patients took oral aspirin 300 mg. Each patient was administered nivolumab intravenously at 240 mg, which was a flat dose, every two weeks, along with intravenous ipilimumab at 1 mg/kg every six weeks.

Time point in this sample: after trial treatment. Treatment here: LDRT plus nivolumab, ipilimumab, low-dose cyclophosphamide and aspirin (RACIN trial). The donors' treatment consisted of nivolumab, ipilimumab, aspirin, low-dose cyclophosphamide and low-dose radiotherapy. Trimming took 5 bases from V and 2 from J, leaving 16 bases between them. This CDR3 is built from 15 residues. Germline V gene sequence: CDR1 SEHNR, CDR2 FQNEAQ (reference sequence). Priming of first-strand cDNA relied on TRAV- and TRBV-specific primers (covering alpha and beta chains). A roughly 20-cycle PCR with a constant-region primer and V-primer adapter amplified TCRs. Each CDR3 protein is one row after TCRdb ran MiXCR on the reads. The table has about 58,000 distinct CDR3 sequences, about 23% seen once.

The starting material was PBMCs, obtained after low-dose radiotherapy plus immunotherapy. The sequence was obtained from a male donor with prostate cancer. The chain joins TRBV7-9 to TRBJ2-7; D gene uncertain. DNA for the CDR3: TGTGCCAGCAGCCCGAGCAGCGCTCAACCCTACGAGCAGTACTTC. It specifies CASSPSSAQPYEQYF.